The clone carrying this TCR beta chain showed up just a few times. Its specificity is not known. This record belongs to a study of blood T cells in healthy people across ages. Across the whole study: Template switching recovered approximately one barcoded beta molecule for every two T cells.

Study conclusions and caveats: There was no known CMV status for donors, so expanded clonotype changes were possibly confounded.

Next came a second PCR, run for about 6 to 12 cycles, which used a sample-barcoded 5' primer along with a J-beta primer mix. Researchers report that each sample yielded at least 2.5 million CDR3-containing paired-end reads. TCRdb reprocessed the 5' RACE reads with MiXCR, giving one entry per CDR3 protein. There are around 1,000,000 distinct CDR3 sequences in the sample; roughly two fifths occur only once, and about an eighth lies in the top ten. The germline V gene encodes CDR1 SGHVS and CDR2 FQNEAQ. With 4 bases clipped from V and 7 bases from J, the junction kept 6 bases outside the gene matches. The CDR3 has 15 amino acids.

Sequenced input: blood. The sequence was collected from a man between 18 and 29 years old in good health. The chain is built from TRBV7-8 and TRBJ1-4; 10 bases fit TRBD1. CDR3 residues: CASSSPGQGFEKLFF. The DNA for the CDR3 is TGTGCCAGCAGCTCACCGGGACAGGGGTTTGAAAAACTGTTTTTT.